Each of the 24 T cell receptor beta chains below was sequenced from the same sample in a study of blood T cells in healthy people across ages. Sample-barcoded 5' priming and a J-beta primer mix drove a second PCR of roughly 6 to 12 cycles. Each CDR3 protein is one row after TCRdb ran MiXCR on the 5' RACE reads. Among some 290,000 distinct CDR3 sequences, roughly a quarter were seen once, and the ten largest hold around 30%. The source material was blood. These receptors were collected from a woman between 65 and 79 years old in good health.

A note on this clonotype: At one end, the junction sequence differs from germline, possibly due to a read error. The chain recombines TRBV14 with TRBJ2-4; 7 bases match TRBD1. Per the germline V gene, CDR1 is SGHDN and CDR2 is FVKESK. This CDR3 has 15 residues. CDR3: CASSHIQGNKNIQHF. In DNA, the CDR3 is TGTGCCAGCAGCCACATACAGGGGAACAAAAACATTCAGCACTTC.

The chain uses TRBV28 and TRBJ2-5, with D possibly being TRBD2 (6 bases). This CDR3 is 12 amino acids long. Germline V CDR1 and CDR2: MDHEN, SYDVKM. Trimming cost V 5 bases and J 10 bases, with 14 bases left between them. This CDR3 is CASSLYTGGQYF. In nucleotides, the CDR3 is TGTGCCAGCAGTCTCTATACCGGGGGCCAGTACTTC.

This chain joins TRBV7-6 and TRBJ1-2, with 7 bases fitting TRBD1. CDR3 length: 14 amino acids. V shed 1 base, J shed 5 bases, and the junction held 4 bases outside the gene matches. Germline V gene lookup returns CDR1 SGHVS and CDR2 FNYEAQ. CDR3 sequence (DNA): TGTGCCAGCAGCTTAGACGGACAGGCTTATGGCTACACCTTC. Amino acids: CASSLDGQAYGYTF. The full variable domain, in which reference TRBV7-6 and TRBJ1-2 provide the parts outside the CDR3, is GAGVSQSPRYKVTKRGQDVALRCDPISGHVSLYWYRQALGQGPEFLTYFNYEAQQDKSGLPNDRFSAERPEGSISTLTIQRTEQRDSAMYRCASSLDGQAYGYTFGSGTRLTVV.

The V gene is TRBV7-2, the J gene TRBJ2-3; weak D call: TRBD2 (5 bases). CDR3 size: 16 residues. From germline, CDR1 is SGHTA and CDR2 FQGNSA. Trimming took off 1 base at V and 3 bases at J, with 14 bases between the two ends. CDR3 DNA: TGTGCCAGCAGCTTAGAGGCCAGGTGGGAGACAGATACGCAGTATTTT. Amino acid sequence: CASSLEARWETDTQYF.

This clonotype was seen only a few times. J is TRBJ1-4 and V is TRBV7-2; perhaps TRBD1 as D (5 bases). CDR1 and CDR2 (germline): SGHTA, FQGNSA. The CDR3 runs to 16 residues. The germline V and J ends were trimmed by 5 bases and 0 bases, with 13 bases remaining between them. The CDR3 nucleotides read TGTGCCAGCAGCCCCCGTACAGGTGCAACTAATGAAAAACTGTTTTTT. Encoded protein: CASSPRTGATNEKLFF. Using reference TRBV7-2 and TRBJ1-4 for the parts outside the CDR3, the full variable domain is GAGVSQSPSNKVTEKGKDVELRCDPISGHTALYWYRQSLGQGLEFLIYFQGNSAPDKSGLPSDRFSAERTGGSVSTLTIQRTQQEDSAVYLCASSPRTGATNEKLFFGSGTQLSVL.

There are a few counts of this clonotype. The rearrangement joins TRBV7-2 to TRBJ2-1, with TRBD2 matching over 12 bases. Germline V lookup: CDR1 SGHTA, CDR2 FQGNSA. This CDR3 region has 15 residues. V shed 5 bases, J shed 6 bases, and the junction held 5 bases outside the gene matches. The CDR3 nucleotides read TGTGCCAGCAGCCGCGGACTAGCGGGAACCAATGAGCAGTTCTTC. Translated: CASSRGLAGTNEQFF.

The CDR3 is CASSQGIIQFF. CDR3 DNA: TGTGCCAGCAGTCAGGGAATAATACAGTTCTTC. The chain carries TRBV7-2 and TRBJ2-1; D possibly corresponds to TRBD1 (5 bases). Trimming pared 6 bases from V and 13 bases from J, leaving 13 bases between. Germline assignment: CDR1 SGHTA and CDR2 FQGNSA. There are 11 residues in the CDR3.

The J gene is TRBJ2-5, the V gene TRBV25-1; possible D gene TRBD1, 6 bases. CDR3 length equals 15 residues. Trimming took off 3 bases at V and 7 bases at J, with 18 bases between the two ends. The germline CDR1 and CDR2 sequences are MGHDK and SYGVNS. Written as DNA, the CDR3 is TGTGCCAGCAGTGAGGGGGCAACCGGTCTATCGACCCAGTACTTC. Its translation: CASSEGATGLSTQYF.

The rearrangement joins TRBV7-2 to TRBJ2-7; no firm D call. The CDR3 is 16 residues long. Germline CDR1 reads SGHTA; CDR2 reads FQGNSA. The ends were cut back, 1 base at V and 2 bases at J, with 15 bases in the middle. The CDR3 DNA reads as TGTGCCAGCAGCTTAGAAATGCCCCCCTTAGCCTACGAGCAGTACTTC. It yields the protein CASSLEMPPLAYEQYF.

This clonotype appeared a few times. The chain joins TRBV12-3 or TRBV12-4 to TRBJ1-4; no clear D. This CDR3 comprises 15 residues. V was shortened by 5 bases and J by 7 bases, with 17 bases between the two germline ends. The CDR3 DNA sequence: TGTGCCAGCAGTCGACGGACCGTAGGTGCTGAAAAACTGTTTTTT. This codes for CASSRRTVGAEKLFF.

The rearrangement links TRBV6-6 to TRBJ2-7; 8 bases are a match to TRBD1. The CDR3 contains 12 residues. The germline V gene encodes CDR1 MNHNY and CDR2 SVGAGI (reference sequence). Trimming removed 11 bases from V and 2 bases from J; junction bases left unmatched: 5. CDR3 in amino acids: CASEDRAYEQYF. As DNA, the CDR3 is TGTGCCTCAGAGGACAGGGCCTACGAGCAGTACTTC.

The chain couples TRBV28 to TRBJ2-7, with D possibly matching TRBD2 (6 bases). Germline CDR1 MDHEN, CDR2 SYDVKM. Trimming took off 10 bases at V and 4 bases at J, with 14 bases between the two ends. This CDR3 region has 12 residues. The CDR3: CAIHSGLYEQYF. CDR3 in DNA: TGTGCCATCCATAGCGGCTTGTACGAGCAGTACTTC.

The chain uses TRBV20-1 and TRBJ2-1; D unclear. The CDR3 spans 14 residues. Trimming pared 2 bases from V and 0 bases from J, leaving 8 bases between. Germline CDR1 is DFQATT and CDR2 is SNEGSKA (reference sequence). DNA for the CDR3: TGCAGTGCTAGATCTGCTTCCTCCTACAATGAGCAGTTCTTC. Protein sequence: CSARSASSYNEQFF.

This clonotype has a count of ten or more. This chain connects TRBV27 to TRBJ2-5; TRBD1 or TRBD2 may be the D gene (5 bases each). The CDR3 loop spans 16 amino acids. Trimming took off 6 bases at V and 5 bases at J, with 22 bases between the two ends. CDR1 and CDR2 (germline): MNHEY, SMNVEV (reference sequence). This chain's CDR3 is CASSPGFLLGEETQYF. In DNA form, the CDR3 reads TGTGCCAGCAGCCCCGGATTTCTATTAGGGGAGGAGACCCAGTACTTC.

The rearrangement joins TRBV7-2 to TRBJ2-3; TRBD2 matches at 14 bases. CDR1 is SGHTA, CDR2 FQGNSA, per germline. V lost 8 bases, J lost 4 bases, and 5 bases stayed unmatched. The CDR3 contains 15 residues. CDR3 residues: CASGAGLAGADTQYF. CDR3 nucleotides: TGTGCCAGCGGGGCGGGACTAGCGGGGGCAGATACGCAGTATTTT. Together with reference TRBV7-2 and TRBJ2-3, the CDR3 gives the full variable domain: GAGVSQSPSNKVTEKGKDVELRCDPISGHTALYWYRQSLGQGLEFLIYFQGNSAPDKSGLPSDRFSAERTGGSVSTLTIQRTQQEDSAVYLCASGAGLAGADTQYFGPGTRLTVL.

The V gene is TRBV12-3 or TRBV12-4, the J gene TRBJ1-5; D not resolved. This CDR3 contains 13 residues. V dropped 2 bases and J dropped 5 bases, with 7 bases sitting between them. CDR3 sequence reads: CASSLNRDQPQHF. The DNA of the CDR3 is TGTGCCAGCAGTTTAAATAGGGATCAGCCCCAGCATTTT.

This clonotype was seen only a few times. This sequence joins TRBV14 and TRBJ1-2, with 8 bases aligning to TRBD1. Germline V gene sequence: CDR1 SGHDN, CDR2 FVKESK. Losses at the gene ends were 1 base for V and 8 bases for J; bases not matched to a gene: 9. This CDR3 spans 15 amino acids. CDR3 in amino acids: CASSQVSGGAQGYTF. CDR3 nucleotides: TGTGCCAGCAGCCAAGTCTCAGGGGGCGCACAGGGCTACACCTTC.

The chain is built from TRBV6-5 and TRBJ2-3; 8 bases agree with TRBD1. The CDR3 runs to 16 residues. Germline CDR1 MNHEY, CDR2 SVGAGI. The junction had 14 bases not matched to a gene; V was cut back by 5 bases and J by 7 bases. The CDR3, as DNA: TGTGCCAGCAGTAACCTAGGACAGGGCTTTACATATACGCAGTATTTT. Its protein is CASSNLGQGFTYTQYF.

The gene calls are TRBV12-3 or TRBV12-4 and TRBJ1-2, with D possibly being TRBD1 (5 bases). The CDR3 sequence is 13 residues long. The ends were cut back, 7 bases at V and 7 bases at J, with 16 bases in the middle. The chain's CDR3 is CASTDTGRGGYTF. CDR3 DNA: TGTGCCAGCACGGACACGGGGCGCGGTGGCTACACCTTC.

In its sample, this clonotype was seen a few times. This chain uses TRBV29-1 with TRBJ2-7; D is unresolved. The CDR3 has 11 residues. CDR1 SQVTM and CDR2 ANQGSEA come from the germline V gene. Trimming left V 7 bases short and J 5 bases short, with 12 bases between. This CDR3 reads CSAQATNEQYF. The CDR3 DNA is TGCAGCGCGCAAGCGACCAACGAGCAGTACTTC.

This clonotype has more than one count but fewer than ten. This sequence joins TRBV7-8 and TRBJ1-4; D is unclear. This CDR3 contains 16 residues. V gave up 1 base and J gave up 0 bases, with 9 bases separating them. Germline CDR1 reads SGHVS; CDR2 reads FQNEAQ. The CDR3 region has the DNA TGTGCCAGCAGCTTAGTACCTTTCACAACTAATGAAAAACTGTTTTTT. Encoded protein: CASSLVPFTTNEKLFF.

This clonotype was recorded a few times. The chain has TRBV5-6 and TRBJ2-7; 7 bases line up with TRBD1. V gave up 0 bases and J gave up 5 bases; unmatched junction bases: 8. The germline V gene has CDR1 SGHDT and CDR2 YYEEEE. CDR3 length: 15 amino acids. The CDR3 sequence is CASSLGQGIYDEQYF. The CDR3 nucleotides read TGTGCCAGCAGCTTGGGACAGGGTATTTACGACGAGCAGTACTTC.

This clonotype was counted at least ten times. The chain couples TRBV12-3 or TRBV12-4 to TRBJ2-5; 13 positions agree with TRBD2. The trim removed 4 bases at V and 4 bases at J, leaving 3 bases unmatched. The CDR3 is 15 amino acids. The CDR3 sequence is CASSWTSGGGETQYF. The CDR3 nucleotides are TGTGCCAGCAGTTGGACTAGCGGGGGAGGAGAGACCCAGTACTTC.

Of note for this clonotype: At one of its ends the junction is not consistent with the germline gene, which may arise from a read error. The gene calls are TRBV12-3 or TRBV12-4 and TRBJ2-5; a possible D gene is TRBD2 (5 bases). The CDR3 spans 13 residues. CDR3 DNA: TGTGCCAGCAGACTGGACTCGTGGGAGACCCTGTACTTC. As protein: CASRLDSWETLYF.